This TCR beta chain is drawn from a study of T cell responses to AZD1222 COVID-19 vaccine. TCRdb's copy holds only in-frame clones and misses some; the assay was immunoSEQ multiplex PCR. The sample includes roughly 97,000 clones, 85% to 95% seen only once; the top ten take approximately 4.7%. In the case of this clone: Its specificity is unknown.

Study-level findings and limits: Two doses of AZD1222 preceded a rise in Spike-specific TCR breadth and depth. Donors in the cohort were predominantly white British and more often female, and clonal diversity was possibly underestimated. Regions 160-218 and 743-854 dominated among vaccine-associated CD4 TCRs spanning spike. It was only a handful of AZD1222 recipients who were seropositive at baseline.

The CDR3 loop spans 14 amino acids. Per germline, CDR1 SGHRS and CDR2 YFSETQ. V trimming: 9 bases; J trimming: 4 bases; junction bases outside the gene matches: 7. The genes are TRBV5-1 and TRBJ2-2, with 9 bases lining up with TRBD2. The sequence was collected from an adult in good health. Sequencing was performed on peripheral blood, taken on day 0 of AZD1222 vaccination. CDR3 in amino acids: CATKREVGTGELFF. The CDR3 region has the DNA TGCGCCACCAAGCGGGAGGTCGGCACCGGGGAGCTGTTTTTT.